This TCR beta chain was identified during a study of vaccination and CD4 T cells after COVID-19. Study-level information: Nasal swab PCR detected SARS-CoV-2 in convalescent patients, who comprised several mild cases and one severe case. Researchers treated cells with overlapping spike peptides taken from SARS-CoV-2, HCoV-NL63, HCoV-OC43 and HCoV-229E. Overall study findings and caveats: The authors studied relatively few convalescent patients and analyzed no early post-infection timepoints.

At the Johns Hopkins FTIC core, DNA taken from cultured CD4+ T cells was sequenced by way of the Oncomine TCR Beta short-read assay. TCRdb redid the calling of the PCR reads with MiXCR, one entry per CDR3 protein. This table holds about 15,000 distinct CDR3 sequences, about 48% found once. Germline loops: CDR1 SGHTA, CDR2 FQGNSA. The CDR3 has 17 amino acids. The V end lost 5 bases, the J end lost 3 bases, and 20 bases lay between the germline ends. As to treatment: roughly ten-day PBMC culture with coronavirus spike peptide pools or control peptides (ViraFEST assay). A word on this clonotype: The antigen remains unidentified.

The source material was CD4+ T cells from blood, cultured in vitro, sampled before SARS-CoV-2 vaccination. The clonotype was recovered from a human donor who had recovered from COVID-19. The chain employs TRBV7-2 and TRBJ1-3; the D gene is possibly TRBD1 (5 bases). The CDR3 loop is CASSVISGAGIGNTIYF. The CDR3 DNA sequence: TGTGCCAGCAGCGTCATCTCCGGGGCAGGGATTGGAAACACCATATATTTT. The whole variable domain, filled in from reference TRBV7-2 and TRBJ1-3, reads GAGVSQSPSNKVTEKGKDVELRCDPISGHTALYWYRQSLGQGLEFLIYFQGNSAPDKSGLPSDRFSAERTGGSVSTLTIQRTQQEDSAVYLCASSVISGAGIGNTIYFGEGSWLTVV.